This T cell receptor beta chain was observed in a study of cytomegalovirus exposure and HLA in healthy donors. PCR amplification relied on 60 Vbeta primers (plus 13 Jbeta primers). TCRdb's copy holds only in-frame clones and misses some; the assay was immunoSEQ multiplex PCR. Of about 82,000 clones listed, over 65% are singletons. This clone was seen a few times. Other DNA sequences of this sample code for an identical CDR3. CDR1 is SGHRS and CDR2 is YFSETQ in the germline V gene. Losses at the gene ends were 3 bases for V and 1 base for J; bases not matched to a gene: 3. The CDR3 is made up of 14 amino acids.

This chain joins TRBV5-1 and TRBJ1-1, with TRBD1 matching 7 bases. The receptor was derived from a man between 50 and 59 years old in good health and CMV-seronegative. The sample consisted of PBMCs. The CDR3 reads CASSSGQPNTEAFF. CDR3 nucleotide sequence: TGCGCCAGCAGCTCGGGACAGCCGAACACTGAAGCTTTCTTT.